This T cell receptor (beta chain) emerged from a study of T cell repertoires in cytomegalovirus infection. About the study: Recently described HLA-C-restricted plus well-studied HLA-B-restricted CMV epitopes were used. Signatures in public TCR beta sequences pointed to both CMV infection and matching HLA type.

Study-level findings and limits: Public TCR beta family frequency separated CMV-and-HLA carriers, including in an independent cohort. Clonotype analysis showed dominance of the ex vivo response by HLA-C-restricted CMV-specific TCR beta clonotypes.

This clonotype was picked up a small number of times. The antigen is undetermined. One entry per CDR3 protein results from TCRdb running MiXCR on the reads. Among roughly 200,000 distinct CDR3 sequences, less than 50% were seen once, and the ten largest hold 55% to 70%. The material sequenced was CD8+ T cells from cultured PBMCs, taken from culture after CMV antigen stimulation. The TCR originated in a human donor in good health (CMV status not recorded). Some clones in this sample may be carry-over from other donors' samples.

The CDR3 spells CASSLAGLAVWAGANVLTF. CDR3 nucleotides: TGTGCCAGCAGTTTAGCGGGACTAGCGGTGTGGGCTGGGGCCAACGTCCTGACTTTC. The chain joins TRBV12-3 or TRBV12-4 to TRBJ2-6; 11 positions agree with TRBD2. The length of the CDR3 is 19 residues. Trimming took 0 bases from V and 2 from J; bases not matched to a gene: 6.